This T cell receptor (beta chain) was found in a study of T cells in Graves' hyperthyroidism and ophthalmopathy. Study-wide context: Upon initial diagnosis and before any treatment, peripheral blood was collected.

Whole-study findings and limits: Ophthalmopathy was identified by the model a median around 6.9 months ahead of onset.

This clonotype was picked up many times. What it recognizes is unknown. The source material, RNA transcripts, was used to amplify TCR beta CDR3 regions. TCR CDR3 underwent first-round RT-PCR with the HTBI primer set. In TCRdb, the multiplex PCR reads were re-called with MiXCR into one record per CDR3 protein. The table records approximately 510,000 distinct CDR3 sequences, around 20% of them present only once. Diagnosis of hyperthyroidism was new in patients aged 18 to 65, and its duration was under 2 months. Investigators excluded patients with uncontrolled infection, other autoimmune disease, pregnancy or lactation. The V gene's germline CDR1 is SGHAT and CDR2 FQNNGV. Trimming shortened V by 2 bases and J by 3 bases, and 14 bases separated the two germline ends. The CDR3 has 16 amino acids.

V usage is TRBV11-2 and J usage is TRBJ1-5, with D possibly being TRBD1 (5 bases). This receptor was obtained from a man aged 18 to 29 with Graves' hyperthyroidism. The source material was blood. The CDR3 loop is CASSLIGGPPNQPQHF. As DNA, the CDR3 is TGTGCCAGCAGCTTAATTGGGGGTCCCCCCAATCAGCCCCAGCATTTT.